Included here is one T cell receptor beta chain sequence, with context. Its cognate antigen is unknown. Trimming removed 5 bases from V and 6 bases from J, with 16 bases in between. This CDR3 contains 14 residues. Germline CDR1 is MNHEY and CDR2 is SVGAGI. This sample was taken from a study of stem cell transplantation in POMP-related autoinflammatory disease. Study summary: CD8+ T cells were low and CD4+ cells naive-skewed before transplant. Study results and limitations: Fewer unique TRB V-J gene pairings were identified in patients with PRAID. Across all analyzed T-cell subsets, patients with PRAID tended toward reduced diversity and increased clonality.

The data were produced by immunoSEQ multiplex PCR, yet TCRdb's version contains in-frame clones alone and is incomplete. The table lists 25,000 to 40,000 clones, approximately 86% of them singletons, with over 0.65% in the top ten. Prominent immunodeficiency with autoinflammation defined PRAID. The TCR comes from a human donor with POMP-related autoinflammation and immune dysregulation (PRAID). This specimen was CD4+ T cells from PBMCs, taken before stem cell transplantation. This chain links TRBV6-5 with TRBJ1-1; D ambiguous. CDR3 residues: CASSLSDRRAEAFF. The CDR3 coding sequence is TGTGCCAGCAGTCTGTCAGACCGACGGGCTGAAGCTTTCTTT.